The TCR beta chain described here comes from a study of cytomegalovirus exposure and HLA in healthy donors. PCR was performed using 60 Vbeta and 13 Jbeta primers. Sequencing was performed with immunoSEQ multiplex PCR; in TCRdb, only in-frame clones are kept and a portion is missing. The profile shows around 99,000 clones, roughly 80% of them singletons. This CDR3 is 16 amino acids long. The germline gives CDR1 SGHNT, CDR2 YYREEE (reference sequence). The J segment lost 2 bases and the V segment lost 3 bases, leaving 5 bases of the junction unmatched. The chain recombines TRBV5-4 with TRBJ2-3, with 11 bases fitting TRBD2. The sequence was collected from a man aged 35-49 years in good health and CMV-seronegative. The sample consisted of PBMCs. The CDR3: CASSSRLAGYTDTQYF. The CDR3 region has the DNA TGTGCCAGCAGCTCCCGACTAGCGGGATACACAGATACGCAGTATTTT. Based on the CDR3 plus reference TRBV5-4 and TRBJ2-3, the full variable domain is ETGVTQSPTHLIKTRGQQVTLRCSSQSGHNTVSWYQQALGQGPQFIFQYYREEENGRGNFPPRFSGLQFPNYSSELNVNALELDDSALYLCASSSRLAGYTDTQYFGPGTRLTVL.